This is a list of T cell receptor beta chains from one sample in a study of cytomegalovirus exposure and HLA in healthy donors. TCRdb's table, derived via immunoSEQ multiplex PCR, lists solely in-frame clones and lacks some. The table includes some 110,000 clones, approximately 91% detected once. Specimen: PBMCs. Receptors were obtained from a man aged 18 to 30 in good health and CMV-seropositive. Both conserved end residues are part of each CDR3. The order of the fields is J gene, V gene, clone size, CDR3 protein. Clone size is stated in some rows and not others, as once, few, many or a class when expanded.

>TRBJ1-6|TRBV10-3|NA
CAISESPSSYNSPLHF
>TRBJ1-6|TRBV19|NA
CASSIEGRNSPLHF
>TRBJ2-3|TRBV7-9|NA
CASSFGQGMDTQYF
>TRBJ2-2|TRBV5-1|NA
CASSPWDRGTGELFF
>TRBJ1-2|TRBV7-2|NA
CASSPSLGPYGYTF
>TRBJ1-2|TRBV4-3|NA
CASSQDQGSYGYTF
>TRBJ2-2|TRBV30|NA
CAWSRFGTGELFF
>TRBJ2-7|TRBV10-1|few
CASSEALAGYEQYF
>TRBJ2-5|TRBV29-1|NA
CSTPGLAGETQYF
>TRBJ1-5|TRBV12-5|NA
CASGLGQGQPQHF
>TRBJ2-7|TRBV2|once
CASSATTSGATQEQYF
>TRBJ1-4|TRBV5-4|NA
CASSSDRDNEKLFF
>TRBJ2-5|TRBV7-9|once
CASSLAVTVLTQYF
>TRBJ1-5|TRBV6-1|NA
CAVGQGAQPQHF
>TRBJ1-4|TRBV7-6|NA
CASSFQANEKLFF
>TRBJ2-2|TRBV29-1|NA
CSVGDRMNTGELFF
>TRBJ2-7|TRBV5-1|NA
CASSPWDRYEQYF
>TRBJ1-6|TRBV4-1|NA
CASSQVPPGDSPLHF
>TRBJ2-7|TRBV7-2|NA
CASSYMRETYEQYF
>TRBJ1-2|TRBV6-1|NA
CASRGQGVGGYTF
>TRBJ2-3|TRBV11-2|NA
CASSYGTSRDTQYF
>TRBJ1-1|TRBV5-6|NA
CASSLLSGAEAFF